Below, one T cell receptor (beta chain) is given with its context. Its specificity is unknown. This CDR3 region has 14 residues. Germline loops: CDR1 KGHDR, CDR2 SFDVKD. With 5 bases removed from V and 8 bases from J, the gap between germline ends came to 17 bases. Sequencing was performed with immunoSEQ multiplex PCR; in TCRdb, only in-frame clones are kept and a portion is missing. The sample carries tens of thousands of clones, roughly 80% recorded once. The entry originates in a study of CD4 T cells in relation to SARS-CoV-2 and coronaviruses. Before the COVID-19 pandemic, during about 2010-2019, CD4+ T cells were taken from unexposed donors. The cells were cultured for around ten days before CD4+ T cells were isolated.

The clonotype originates from a human donor in good health. The chain recombines TRBV24-1 with TRBJ1-2, with D possibly matching TRBD1 (5 bases). What was sequenced was CD4+ T cells from PBMCs, cultured in vitro. The CDR3 coding sequence is TGTGCCACCAGTGGTAGAGGGGCCGGCGGGGGCTACACCTTC. As protein: CATSGRGAGGGYTF.